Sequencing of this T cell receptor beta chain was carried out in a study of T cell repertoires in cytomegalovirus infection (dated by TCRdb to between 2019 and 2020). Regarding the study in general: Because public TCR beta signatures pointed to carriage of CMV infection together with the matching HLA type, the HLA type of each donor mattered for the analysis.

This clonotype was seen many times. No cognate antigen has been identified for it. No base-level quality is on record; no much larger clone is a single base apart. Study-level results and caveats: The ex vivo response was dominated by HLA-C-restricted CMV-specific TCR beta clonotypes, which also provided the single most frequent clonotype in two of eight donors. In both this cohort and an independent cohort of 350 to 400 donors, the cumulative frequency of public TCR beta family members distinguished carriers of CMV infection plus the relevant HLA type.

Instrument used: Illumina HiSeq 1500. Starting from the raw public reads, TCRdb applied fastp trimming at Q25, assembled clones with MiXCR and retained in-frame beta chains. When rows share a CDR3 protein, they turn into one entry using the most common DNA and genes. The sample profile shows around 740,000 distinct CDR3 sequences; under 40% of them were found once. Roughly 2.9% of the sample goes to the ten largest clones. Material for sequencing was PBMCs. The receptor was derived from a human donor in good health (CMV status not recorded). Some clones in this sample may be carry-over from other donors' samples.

CDR3 reads: CASRRSGGSTDTQYF. Read as DNA, the sequence is TGTGCCAGCAGACGTAGCGGGGGGAGCACAGATACGCAGTATTTT. The V and J genes are TRBV7-2 and TRBJ2-3, with TRBD2 matching 10 junction bases. The germline V gene specifies SGHTA as CDR1 and FQGNSA as CDR2. Trimming accounts for 6 bases at V and 0 bases at J, while the number of junction bases matched to no gene is 3. The CDR3 numbers 15 residues from cysteine through phenylalanine. The CDR3 DNA has 45 bases and is translated from base 1.